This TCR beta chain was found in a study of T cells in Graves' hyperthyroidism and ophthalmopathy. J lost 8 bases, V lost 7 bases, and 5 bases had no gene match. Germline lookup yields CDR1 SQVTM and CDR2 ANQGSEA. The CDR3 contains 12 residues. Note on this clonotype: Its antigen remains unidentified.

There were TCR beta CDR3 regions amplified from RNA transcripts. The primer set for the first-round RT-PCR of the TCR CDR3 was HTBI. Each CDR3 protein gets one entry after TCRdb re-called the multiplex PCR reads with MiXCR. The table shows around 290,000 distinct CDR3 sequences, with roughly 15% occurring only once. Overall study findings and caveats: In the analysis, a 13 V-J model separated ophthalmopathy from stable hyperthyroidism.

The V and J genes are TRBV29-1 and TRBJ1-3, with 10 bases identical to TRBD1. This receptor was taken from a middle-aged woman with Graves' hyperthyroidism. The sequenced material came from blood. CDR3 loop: CSGGTGADTIYF. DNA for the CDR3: TGCAGCGGCGGGACAGGGGCGGACACCATATATTTT.